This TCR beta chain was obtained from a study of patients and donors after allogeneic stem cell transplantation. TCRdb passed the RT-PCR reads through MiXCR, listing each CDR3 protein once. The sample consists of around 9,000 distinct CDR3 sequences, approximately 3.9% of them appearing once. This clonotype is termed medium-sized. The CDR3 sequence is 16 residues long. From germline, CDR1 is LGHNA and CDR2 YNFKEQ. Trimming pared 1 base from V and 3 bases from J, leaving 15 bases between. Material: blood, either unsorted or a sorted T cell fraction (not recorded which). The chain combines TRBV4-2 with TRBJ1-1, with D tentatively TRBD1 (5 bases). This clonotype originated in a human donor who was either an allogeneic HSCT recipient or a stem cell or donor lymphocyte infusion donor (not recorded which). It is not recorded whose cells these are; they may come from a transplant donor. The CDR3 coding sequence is TGTGCCAGCAGCCAAGTGCCCGTGTTAGGGGACACTGAAGCTTTCTTT. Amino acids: CASSQVPVLGDTEAFF.